Sequencing of this T cell receptor beta chain was carried out in a study of shared clonotypes between healthy human individuals. Regarding the study as a whole: Represented diversity (both genetic and exposure-history) was limited by the small number of donors. The four-donor shared clonotypes exceeded non-shared clonotypes in generation probability, with non-shared ones scoring lower.

About this clone itself: The antigen is not known. This CDR3 is also generated by other DNA sequences in the sample.

Splitting of CD4+ cells produced CD45RA+ naive and CD45RA-negative memory subsets. V lost 1 base and J lost 10, with 8 bases in between. The CDR3 sequence is 13 residues long. Germline CDR1 and CDR2: MGHRA and YSYEKL. Clones were sequenced by immunoSEQ multiplex PCR, and TCRdb holds only the in-frame ones, with some missing. The sample has roughly 2,300,000 clones; around 92% are singletons. The sequenced sample consisted of naive CD4+ T cells from PBMCs. Subset of the sample: CD45RA+ positively selected. This chain connects TRBV4-1 to TRBJ1-6; no clear D. The sequence derives from a man aged 18 to 30 in good health. Some clones in this sample may be carry-over from other donors' samples. This CDR3 is CASSQGGGSPLHF. Here the CDR3 DNA reads TGCGCCAGCAGCCAAGGGGGTGGGTCACCCCTCCACTTT.